One sample yielded the 16 T cell receptor beta chains listed below, sequenced in a study of blood T cell repertoires in COVID-19. Method: immunoSEQ multiplex PCR; TCRdb's copy keeps in-frame clones and lacks some. The sample contains around 310,000 clones, roughly 91% of which appear only once. Specimen: PBMCs or T cells enriched from blood (not recorded which). These receptors originate from a woman aged 25 to 45 who had recovered from COVID-19.

The chain joins TRBV19 to TRBJ1-1; D is unclear. Germline V gene sequence: CDR1 LNHDA, CDR2 SQIVND (reference sequence). V lost 5 bases and J lost 4, with 8 bases in between. This CDR3 is 12 amino acids long. The CDR3 DNA sequence: TGTGCCAGTAGTTACGGGATCACTGAAGCTTTCTTT. It is translated as CASSYGITEAFF. Looking up the rest from reference TRBV19 and TRBJ1-1 gives the full variable domain: DGGITQSPKYLFRKEGQNVTLSCEQNLNHDAMYWYRQDPGQGLRLIYYSQIVNDFQKGDIAEGYSVSREKKESFPLTVTSAQKNPTAFYLCASSYGITEAFFGQGTRLTVV.

This clone was found once. The V and J genes are TRBV4-1 and TRBJ2-7; 13 nucleotides match TRBD2. V lost 4 bases, J lost 5 bases, and 8 bases stayed unmatched. Germline CDR1 MGHRA, CDR2 YSYEKL. CDR3 size: 16 residues. The CDR3 coding sequence is TGCGCCAGCAGCCGGACTAGCGGGAGTGGTTGGAACGAGCAGTACTTC. This gives the protein CASSRTSGSGWNEQYF.

The chain couples TRBV4-2 to TRBJ2-5; D is perhaps TRBD2 (5 bases). CDR1 is LGHNA, CDR2 YNFKEQ, per germline. This CDR3 contains 13 residues. V shed 0 bases and J shed 6 bases, with 8 bases lying between them. In DNA, the CDR3 is TGTGCCAGCAGCCAAGACCGAGGGCAGACCCAGTACTTC. This gives the protein CASSQDRGQTQYF.

This clone was seen a single time. The gene calls are TRBV28 and TRBJ2-1; 7 positions match TRBD2. V trimming: 6 bases; J trimming: 8 bases; junction bases outside the gene matches: 13. Germline V gene lookup returns CDR1 MDHEN and CDR2 SYDVKM. The length of the CDR3 is 15 residues. CDR3 DNA sequence: TGTGCCAGCAGCCCAGGACTAGTCATGTTGTATGAGCAGTTCTTC. The encoded protein is CASSPGLVMLYEQFF.

The V call is TRBV3-1 (or the pseudogene TRBV3-2), the J call TRBJ2-5; tentatively, D is TRBD2 (5 bases). The germline gives CDR1 LGHDT, CDR2 YNNKEL (reference sequence). Trimming pared 1 base from V and 1 base from J, leaving 19 bases between. The CDR3 contains 18 residues. The CDR3 DNA reads as TGTGCCAGCAGCCAAGGATTTGCGGGCCCAACCTTCCAAGAGACCCAGTACTTC. Its translation: CASSQGFAGPTFQETQYF.

The chain uses TRBV4-2 and TRBJ1-2; D is perhaps TRBD1 (6 bases). This CDR3 has 14 residues. Trimming cost V 0 bases and J 4 bases, with 9 bases left between them. Germline CDR1 LGHNA, CDR2 YNFKEQ. The CDR3 region has the DNA TGTGCCAGCAGCCAAGAGACAGGCCCCTATGGCTACACCTTC. This sequence encodes CASSQETGPYGYTF.

V is TRBV4-3 and J is TRBJ1-1; TRBD1 matches 11 bases. The V gene end was trimmed by 3 bases and the J gene end by 5 bases; junction bases not matched to a gene: 5. The CDR3 extends over 15 amino acids. Germline loops: CDR1 LGHNA, CDR2 YSLEER. The CDR3 DNA is TGCGCCAGCAGCCAGTGGGACAGGGGGACAACTGAAGCTTTCTTT. It specifies CASSQWDRGTTEAFF.

The chain joins TRBV9 to TRBJ1-1; no clear D. The CDR3 loop spans 12 amino acids. Between the trimmed V and J ends, which lost 8 bases and 8 bases, there was a span of 16 bases. Germline loops: CDR1 SGDLS, CDR2 YYNGEE. The CDR3, as DNA: TGTGCCAGACCCTCCGAGGCCTCCGAAGCTTTCTTT. Translating it yields CARPSEASEAFF.

This clone was seen only a few times. CDR3 in DNA: TGTGCCAGCAGCCAATCGCAGGGTGGCAATTCACCCCTCCACTTT. Translated, it gives CASSQSQGGNSPLHF. The chain joins TRBV16 to TRBJ1-6, with a weak D call TRBD1 (5 bases). CDR3 length equals 15 residues. V was clipped by 0 bases and J by 7 bases, with 10 bases between them. Germline loops: CDR1 KGHSY, CDR2 FQNENV.

The rearrangement uses TRBV28 and TRBJ2-7, with 12 bases lining up with TRBD2. Germline values: CDR1 MDHEN, CDR2 SYDVKM. The CDR3 runs 17 residues. The J segment lost 2 bases and the V segment lost 6 bases, leaving 11 bases of the junction unmatched. In DNA form, the CDR3 reads TGTGCCAGCAGCCCTATACTAGCGGGAGGCGCACCCTACGAGCAGTACTTC. Translating it yields CASSPILAGGAPYEQYF.

The chain carries TRBV18 and TRBJ2-7; TRBD2 matches at 8 bases. Germline values: CDR1 KGHSH, CDR2 LQKENI. This CDR3 contains 18 residues. The trim removed 2 bases at V and 3 bases at J, leaving 15 bases unmatched. CDR3 in amino acids: CASSPSSLAGGIYYEQYF. The CDR3 nucleotides read TGTGCCAGCTCACCATCCTCGTTGGCGGGAGGAATTTACTACGAGCAGTACTTC.

The chain links TRBV2 to TRBJ2-2; 11 bases are shared with TRBD1. V was pared by 3 bases and J by 6 bases, with 9 bases of the junction left unmatched. The CDR3 runs to 17 residues. CDR1 is SNHLY, CDR2 FYNNEI, per germline. The CDR3 spells CASSDRLPGQGAGELFF. The CDR3 DNA is TGTGCCAGCAGTGACCGATTACCGGGACAGGGGGCCGGGGAGCTGTTTTTT.

In its sample, this clone was seen once. V usage is TRBV19 and J usage is TRBJ2-2; 7 positions match TRBD1. The V segment lost 5 bases and the J segment 7 bases; nucleotides outside the gene matches: 4. The CDR3 runs 13 residues. Germline V lookup: CDR1 LNHDA, CDR2 SQIVND (reference sequence). CDR3 nucleotide sequence: TGTGCCAGTAGTCTACGGACAGGCGGGGAGCTGTTTTTT. Encoded protein: CASSLRTGGELFF.

CDR3 sequence (DNA): TGTGCCAGCAGCGGACTAGCGGGATTTAGGACAGATACGCAGTATTTT. This translates into CASSGLAGFRTDTQYF. J is TRBJ2-3 and V is TRBV27; the match to TRBD2 covers 12 bases. Germline CDR1 reads MNHEY; CDR2 reads SMNVEV (reference sequence). The CDR3 is 16 amino acids. The V and J ends lost 6 bases and 3 bases, in that order; junction bases with no gene match: 7.

As for this clone: It is unclear where the CDR3 begins or ends on the DNA, so no DNA is shown, and the CDR3 is as TCRdb lists it. J is TRBJ1-2 and V is TRBV28. With termini counted, the CDR3 has 12 amino acids. CDR1 MDHEN and CDR2 SYDVKM come from the germline V gene. The CDR3 protein is CASSSSPGGYTF.

The rearrangement uses TRBV27 and TRBJ1-2, with 9 bases lining up with TRBD1. The V and J ends lost 3 bases and 0 bases, in that order; junction bases with no gene match: 2. CDR1 is MNHEY and CDR2 is SMNVEV in the germline V gene (reference sequence). This CDR3 has 15 residues. This CDR3 is CASSLDRGANYGYTF. CDR3 DNA: TGTGCCAGCAGTTTGGACAGGGGAGCTAACTATGGCTACACCTTC.